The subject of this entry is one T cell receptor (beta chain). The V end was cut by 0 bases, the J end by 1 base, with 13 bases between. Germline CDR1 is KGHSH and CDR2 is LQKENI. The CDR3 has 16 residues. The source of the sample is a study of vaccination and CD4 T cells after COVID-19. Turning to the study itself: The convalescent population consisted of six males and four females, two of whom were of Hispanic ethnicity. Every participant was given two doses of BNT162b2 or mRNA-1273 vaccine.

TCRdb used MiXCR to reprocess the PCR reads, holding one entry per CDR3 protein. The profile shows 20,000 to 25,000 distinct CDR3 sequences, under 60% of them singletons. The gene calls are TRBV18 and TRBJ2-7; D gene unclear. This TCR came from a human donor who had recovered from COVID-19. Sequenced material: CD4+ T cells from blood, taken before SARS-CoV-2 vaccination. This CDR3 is CASSPPGATVSYEQYF. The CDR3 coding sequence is TGTGCCAGCTCACCACCCGGAGCAACGGTATCCTACGAGCAGTACTTC.